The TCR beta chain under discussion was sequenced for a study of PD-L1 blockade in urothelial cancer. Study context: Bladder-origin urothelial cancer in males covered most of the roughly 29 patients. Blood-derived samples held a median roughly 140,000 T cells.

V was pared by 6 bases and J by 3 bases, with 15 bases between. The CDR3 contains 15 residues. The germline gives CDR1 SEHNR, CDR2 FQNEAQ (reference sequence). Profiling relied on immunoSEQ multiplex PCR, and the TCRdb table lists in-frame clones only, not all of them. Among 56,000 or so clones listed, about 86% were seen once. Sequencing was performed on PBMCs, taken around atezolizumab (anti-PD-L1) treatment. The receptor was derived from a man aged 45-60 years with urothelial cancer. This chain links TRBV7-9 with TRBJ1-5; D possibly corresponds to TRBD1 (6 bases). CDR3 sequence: CASSSQGSDNQPQHF. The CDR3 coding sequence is TGTGCCAGCAGTTCACAGGGAAGTGACAATCAGCCCCAGCATTTT.